The 30 T cell receptor beta chains listed next were all sequenced from one sample in a study of metastatic and nonmetastatic thyroid tumors. TCRdb ran MiXCR on the PCR reads. The table records about 92,000 clones, about 15% of them present only once. Patients underwent thyroid surgery, and none had received any treatment before it. Input material: blood. The receptors here all came from a female donor with papillary thyroid cancer or a benign thyroid nodule (not recorded which). Some clones in this sample may be carry-over from other donors' samples.

A note on this clone: A much bigger clone sits one base away, suggesting this may be a read error. The gene calls are TRBV9 and TRBJ1-5; D is unclear. CDR1 and CDR2 (germline): SGDLS, YYNGEE. Trimming took off 0 bases at V and 9 bases at J, with 13 bases between the two ends. The CDR3 has 14 residues. The CDR3 sequence: CASSVDETLWPQHF. CDR3 in DNA: TGTGCCAGCAGCGTAGACGAGACCCTGTGGCCCCAGCATTTT.

This clone was recorded many times. The gene calls are TRBV2 and TRBJ2-1, with a possible D match to TRBD2 (6 bases). CDR1 and CDR2 from the germline V gene are SNHLY and FYNNEI. The CDR3 loop spans 14 amino acids. V gave up 4 bases and J gave up 1 base, with 8 bases separating them. The CDR3 bases are TGTGCCAGCAGTGGACTAGTTTCCTACAATGAGCAGTTCTTC. This codes for CASSGLVSYNEQFF.

This clone was recorded many times. CDR3 sequence reads: CASTTDTWGYTF. Here the CDR3 DNA reads TGTGCCAGTACGACGGACACCTGGGGCTACACCTTC. This rearrangement joins TRBV6-1 to TRBJ1-2; weak D call: TRBD1 (5 bases). Trimming took 9 bases from V and 8 from J, leaving 16 bases between them. The CDR3 extends over 12 amino acids. The germline V gene has CDR1 MNHNS and CDR2 SASEGT.

This rearrangement joins TRBV7-6 to TRBJ2-5; D is perhaps TRBD1 (5 bases). Germline V lookup: CDR1 SGHVS, CDR2 FNYEAQ. CDR3 length: 14 residues. V gave up 4 bases and J gave up 8 bases, with 17 bases separating them. CDR3 sequence: CASSSGMQGVTQYF. The CDR3 bases are TGTGCCAGCAGCTCTGGGATGCAGGGTGTAACCCAGTACTTC.

Turning to this clone: A much larger clone differs by one base, so this may be a read error. The gene calls are TRBV6-1 and TRBJ2-1; D gene ambiguous. Germline V lookup: CDR1 MNHNS, CDR2 SASEGT. The CDR3 sequence is 13 residues long. V lost 8 bases, J lost 9 bases, and 17 bases lay in between. CDR3 protein: CASRVSCNSEQFF. The DNA of the CDR3 is TGTGCCAGCCGAGTATCTTGTAACAGTGAGCAGTTCTTC.

This clone has at least ten counts. The V and J genes are TRBV6-1 and TRBJ2-1; no reliable D call. CDR3 length equals 11 residues. V lost 5 bases and J lost 4, with 3 bases in between. Germline values: CDR1 MNHNS, CDR2 SASEGT. CDR3 nucleotide sequence: TGTGCCAGCAGTCAATACAATGAGCAGTTCTTC. This encodes CASSQYNEQFF.

This clone was seen at least ten times. The rearrangement joins TRBV28 to TRBJ1-3; perhaps TRBD1 as D (6 bases). Germline V gene lookup returns CDR1 MDHEN and CDR2 SYDVKM. The V and J ends lost 3 bases and 4 bases respectively, with 13 bases between them. CDR3 size: 15 residues. This chain's CDR3 is CASSFSGGAGNTIYF. CDR3 in DNA: TGTGCCAGCAGTTTTTCTGGGGGCGCAGGAAACACCATATATTTT.

This clone was recorded at least ten times. The chain's CDR3 is CASDADGDLLLAFF. The CDR3 DNA reads TGTGCCAGCGACGCTGATGGGGACCTTCTTTTAGCTTTCTTT. The V gene is TRBV6-2 or TRBV6-3, the J gene TRBJ1-1; D possibly corresponds to TRBD1 (5 bases). Trimming took off 8 bases at V and 10 bases at J, with 23 bases between the two ends. The CDR3 is 14 amino acids. Germline V lookup: CDR1 MNHEY, CDR2 SVGEGT.

This clone was seen at least ten times. This chain connects TRBV6-1 to TRBJ2-5; TRBD1 matches at 8 bases. With 4 bases clipped from V and 5 bases from J, the junction kept 6 bases outside the gene matches. Germline values: CDR1 MNHNS, CDR2 SASEGT. The CDR3 is 14 residues long. CDR3: CASSAGGGWETQYF. The CDR3 DNA sequence: TGTGCCAGCAGTGCAGGGGGCGGATGGGAGACCCAGTACTTC.

Ten or more counts support this clone. This chain links TRBV4-2 with TRBJ1-2; D is possibly TRBD1 (5 bases). The CDR3 extends over 16 amino acids. V was trimmed by 3 bases and J by 1 base, leaving 15 bases between them. CDR1 is LGHNA, CDR2 YNFKEQ, per germline. In nucleotides, the CDR3 is TGTGCCAGCAGCCAGGACCGGGACGTCTATAACTATGGCTACACCTTC. Amino acids: CASSQDRDVYNYGYTF.

This clone was detected many times. V usage is TRBV25-1 and J usage is TRBJ1-1; D might be TRBD1 (5 bases). Germline V CDR1 and CDR2: MGHDK, SYGVNS. Trimming cost V 7 bases and J 6 bases, with 12 bases left between them. This CDR3 is built from 12 residues. The CDR3 loop is CASKAGLSEAFF. DNA of the CDR3: TGTGCCAGCAAGGCAGGGCTGTCTGAAGCTTTCTTT.

This clone was seen repeatedly, ten times or more. The chain recombines TRBV24-1 with TRBJ2-1; D is possibly TRBD1 or TRBD2 (5 bases each). Trimming took 5 bases from V and 2 from J, leaving 6 bases between them. There are 13 residues in the CDR3. Germline V gene data show CDR1 as KGHDR and CDR2 as SFDVKD. CDR3 sequence reads: CATSGGTYNEQFF. The CDR3 DNA sequence: TGTGCCACCAGTGGGGGGACCTACAATGAGCAGTTCTTC.

Of note for this clone: Additional DNA sequences in this sample encode the identical CDR3. The chain couples TRBV14 to TRBJ1-5; 8 bases line up with TRBD1. V shed 9 bases and J 5 bases; nucleotides not matched to a gene: 12. CDR1 and CDR2 (germline): SGHDN, FVKESK. CDR3 length: 15 residues. DNA for the CDR3: TGTGCCAGGGATAGGACAGGGCGTGTCTATCAGCCCCAGCATTTT. This codes for CARDRTGRVYQPQHF.

This clone has at least ten counts. This sample also contains other DNA sequences that code for the same CDR3. The chain carries TRBV3-1 and TRBJ2-5, with D perhaps given as TRBD1 or TRBD2 (5 bases each). The germline V and J ends were trimmed by 4 bases and 4 bases, with 16 bases remaining between them. CDR3 size: 15 residues. The V gene's germline CDR1 is LGHDT and CDR2 YNNKEL (reference sequence). In nucleotides, the CDR3 is TGTGCCAGCAGCCCCCAGGGCCGCGGGTCAGAGACCCAGTACTTC. This sequence encodes CASSPQGRGSETQYF.

The sample holds many counts of this clone. The germline gene is not matched at one end of the junction; a read error may be the cause. CDR3 region: CASSSDSGGETQYF. For the CDR3, the DNA is TGTGCTAGCAGCTCCGATAGCGGGGGGGAGACCCAGTACTTC. The chain has TRBV7-7 and TRBJ2-5; TRBD2 agrees at 10 bases. Germline CDR1 SSHAT, CDR2 FNYEAQ (reference sequence). This CDR3 is built from 14 residues.

CDR3 in amino acids: CASSPDSGGTDTQYF. In nucleotides, the CDR3 is TGTGCCAGCAGCCCGGATAGCGGGGGCACAGATACGCAGTATTTT. V usage is TRBV11-2 and J usage is TRBJ2-3; 8 bases match TRBD2. The length of the CDR3 is 15 residues. J gave up 1 base and V 5 bases, and 5 bases lay outside the gene matches. Germline CDR1 SGHAT, CDR2 FQNNGV.

Regarding this clone: Given a much more abundant clone one base away, this may be a read error. This chain joins TRBV11-2 and TRBJ2-7, with TRBD2 matching 13 bases. The CDR3 is 16 amino acids. Germline CDR1 is SGHAT and CDR2 is FQNNGV. CDR3 sequence reads: CASSLEGTSGAHEKYF. The CDR3 coding sequence is TGTGCCAGCAGCCTAGAGGGGACTAGCGGGGCGCACGAGAAGTACTTC.

On this clone: A read error may explain this, as a much larger clone is one base away. The chain has TRBV4-2 and TRBJ1-1; D remains unclear. The CDR3 extends over 13 amino acids. The germline V gene encodes CDR1 LGHNA and CDR2 YNFKEQ. CDR3 region: CASSQARGTGAFF. CDR3 DNA sequence: TGTGCCAGCAGCCAAGCTCGGGGTACTGGAGCTTTCTTT.

With respect to this clone: This could be a read error, since a much larger clone is one nucleotide away. This CDR3 is also generated by other DNA sequences in the sample. The V gene is TRBV20-1, the J gene TRBJ2-3; 8 nucleotides agree with TRBD2. Per the germline V gene, CDR1 is DFQATT and CDR2 is SNEGSKA (reference sequence). The CDR3 sequence is 15 residues long. Written as DNA, the CDR3 is TGCAGTGGATCCACCCTCGCGGGGGGAACAGATACTCAGTATTTT. It specifies CSGSTLAGGTDTQYF.

This clone has a handful of counts. At one of its ends the junction is not consistent with the germline gene, which may arise from a read error. The identical CDR3 is also encoded by other nucleotide sequences in the sample. The chain combines TRBV27 with TRBJ1-2, with a possible D match to TRBD1 (6 bases). CDR3 length: 14 residues. The germline CDR1 and CDR2 sequences are MNHEY and SMNVEV (reference sequence). The CDR3 here is CASSLEPGGYGYTF. The CDR3 DNA reads as TGTGCCAGCAGTTTAGAACCGGGGGGCTATGGGTACACATTC.

In this sample, this clone turned up many times. The chain couples TRBV27 to TRBJ2-1; D unresolved. The CDR3 has 11 amino acids. The ends were cut back, 1 base at V and 5 bases at J, with 0 bases in the middle. CDR1 is MNHEY, CDR2 SMNVEV, per germline (reference sequence). This CDR3 reads CASSLYNEQFF. CDR3 bases: TGTGCCAGCAGTTTATACAATGAGCAGTTCTTC.

This clone was seen at least ten times. The chain employs TRBV19 and TRBJ1-1; D gene uncertain. The germline V gene has CDR1 LNHDA and CDR2 SQIVND (reference sequence). CDR3 length: 13 residues. Trimming cost V 7 bases and J 6 bases, with 15 bases left between them. The CDR3 protein is CASTNRVEAEAFF. The CDR3 DNA is TGTGCCAGTACGAATCGCGTGGAGGCTGAAGCTTTCTTT.

This clone has more than one count but fewer than ten. This chain joins TRBV5-4 and TRBJ2-4, with 11 bases aligning to TRBD1. Per the germline V gene, CDR1 is SGHNT and CDR2 is YYREEE (reference sequence). There are 16 residues in the CDR3. With 1 base clipped from V and 3 bases from J, the junction kept 3 bases outside the gene matches. This CDR3 reads CASSLRDRGYKNIQYF. The CDR3 bases are TGTGCCAGCAGCTTGAGGGACAGGGGGTACAAAAACATTCAGTACTTC.

This clone was counted a few times. This sequence may be a read error, since a much larger clone differs from it by one base. The chain recombines TRBV15 with TRBJ2-1; 9 nucleotides agree with TRBD1. Germline-derived CDR1 and CDR2 are LNHNV and YYDKDF (reference sequence). The CDR3 spans 16 residues. CDR3 nucleotides: TGTGCCACCATCAGAAGAACCGGGACAGGGTCCCGAGAGCAGTTCTTC. The encoded protein is CATIRRTGTGSREQFF.

This clone was seen ten or more times. The chain is built from TRBV6-5 and TRBJ1-4, with 9 bases aligning to TRBD1. The V and J ends lost 2 bases and 7 bases, in that order; junction bases with no gene match: 8. CDR1 and CDR2 (germline): MNHEY, SVGAGI. CDR3 length equals 16 residues. The CDR3 region has the DNA TGTGCCAGCAGTTACCCTCGGACAGGGGTTAGTGAAAAACTGTTTTTT. It specifies CASSYPRTGVSEKLFF.

The rearrangement links TRBV6-1 to TRBJ2-7; D gene ambiguous. Trimming stripped 0 bases from V and 1 base from J, with 10 bases between. From germline, CDR1 is MNHNS and CDR2 SASEGT. The CDR3 extends over 15 amino acids. CDR3 region: CASSEAQGYSYEQYF. The CDR3 nucleotides read TGTGCCAGCAGTGAAGCGCAAGGGTATTCCTACGAGCAGTACTTC.

At least ten counts were recorded for this clone. Within the sample, other DNA sequences also encode this same CDR3. This chain connects TRBV24-1 to TRBJ1-2; D is ambiguous. The germline gives CDR1 KGHDR, CDR2 SFDVKD. The CDR3 totals 12 residues. The ends were cut back, 5 bases at V and 6 bases at J, with 9 bases in the middle. The CDR3 is CATSVGIDGYTF. For the CDR3, the DNA is TGTGCCACCAGTGTCGGGATCGATGGCTACACCTTC.

Notes on this clone: With a much larger clone just one base away, this may be a read error. This rearrangement joins TRBV10-3 to TRBJ2-3, with 9 nucleotides matching TRBD2. There are 19 residues in the CDR3. The germline gives CDR1 ENHRY, CDR2 SYGVKD. With 4 bases clipped from V and 0 bases from J, the junction kept 14 bases outside the gene matches. The CDR3 sequence: CAISGRLAVGGSSTDTQYF. The CDR3 DNA reads TGTGCCATCAGTGGCCGACTAGCGGTGGGCGGATCGAGCACAGATACGCAGTATTTT.

The V gene is TRBV6-1, the J gene TRBJ2-7; 7 bases align to TRBD2. This CDR3 comprises 14 residues. The germline V gene encodes CDR1 MNHNS and CDR2 SASEGT. V shed 4 bases and J 10 bases; nucleotides not matched to a gene: 13. CDR3 region: CASSGGGDLYYQYF. CDR3 bases: TGTGCCAGCAGTGGGGGGGGAGACCTCTACTATCAGTACTTC.

Remarks on this clone: A read error may explain this, as a much larger clone is one base away. The chain employs TRBV5-6 and TRBJ2-3; D ambiguous. V was clipped by 4 bases and J by 3 bases, with 18 bases between them. The CDR3 length is 16 residues. Germline lookup yields CDR1 SGHDT and CDR2 YYEEEE. Written as DNA, the CDR3 is TGTGCCAGCAGCCGCACCCTGGGCTGGCGGACAGATACGCAGTATTTT. This translates into CASSRTLGWRTDTQYF.